The 22 T cell receptor beta chains below were found in one sample sequenced in a study of T cells in severe cutaneous drug reactions. The iRepertoire multiplex PCR system with TCR subtype-specific primers built both bulk and single-cell libraries. TCRdb re-called the multiplex PCR reads and shows each CDR3 protein once, DNA omitted. In all, the sample yields about 6,600 distinct CDR3 sequences. Carbamazepine had induced Stevens-Johnson syndrome or toxic epidermal necrolysis in the sequenced donors. Specimen: cells from a skin blister. The receptor source for this set is a human donor with toxic epidermal necrolysis, a severe cutaneous drug reaction.

The V call is TRBV18, the J call TRBJ2-5; without DNA, the TCRdb call of TRBD1 cannot be checked. CDR3 length: 13 amino acids. Germline CDR1 is KGHSH and CDR2 is LQKENI. CDR3 residues: CASSLTEKETQYF. Together with reference TRBV18 and TRBJ2-5, the CDR3 gives the full variable domain: NAGVMQNPRHLVRRRGQEARLRCSPMKGHSHVYWYRQLPEEGLKFMVYLQKENIIDESGMPKERFSAEFPKEGPSILRIQQVVRGDSAAYFCASSLTEKETQYFGPGTRLLVL.

The J gene is TRBJ2-1, the V gene TRBV2. CDR1 SNHLY and CDR2 FYNNEI come from the germline V gene. This CDR3 contains 14 residues. The CDR3 loop reads CASSEDQIINEQFF.

The V gene is TRBV9, the J gene TRBJ2-1; the D call from TCRdb, TRBD2, cannot be confirmed without DNA. The CDR3 extends over 19 amino acids. The germline V gene encodes CDR1 SGDLS and CDR2 YYNGEE. CDR3 sequence reads: CASSPVPGLAGGAYNEQFF.

Judged by frequency, this clonotype is medium-sized. V and J are TRBV18 and TRBJ2-7; as DNA is missing, the TRBD1 call by TCRdb cannot be tested. Germline assignment: CDR1 KGHSH and CDR2 LQKENI. CDR3 size: 14 residues. The CDR3 sequence is CASSSGDRAYEQYF.

The chain uses TRBV30 and TRBJ1-2; TCRdb reports TRBD1, a call that lacks DNA to check it against. This CDR3 is built from 13 residues. Germline values: CDR1 GTSNPN, CDR2 SVGIG (reference sequence). CDR3 residues: CAWIGGRGYGYTF. Full variable domain (remainder filled in from reference TRBV30 and TRBJ1-2): SQTIHQWPATLVQPVGSPLSLECTVEGTSNPNLYWYRQAAGRGLQLLFYSVGIGQISSEVPQNLSASRPQDRQFILSSKKLLLSDSGFYLCAWIGGRGYGYTFGSGTRLTVV.

The chain employs TRBV5-6 and TRBJ1-4; the D call from TCRdb, TRBD1, cannot be confirmed without DNA. There are 16 residues in the CDR3. Germline loops: CDR1 SGHDT, CDR2 YYEEEE. CDR3 in amino acids: CASNYRMGQSGEKLFF. The variable domain in full, completed from reference TRBV5-6 and TRBJ1-4, reads DAGVTQSPTHLIKTRGQQVTLRCSPKSGHDTVSWYQQALGQGPQFIFQYYEEEERQRGNFPDRFSGHQFPNYSSELNVNALLLGDSALYLCASNYRMGQSGEKLFFGSGTQLSVL.

The rearrangement joins TRBV6-1 to TRBJ1-2. Germline CDR1 and CDR2: MNHNS and SASEGT. This CDR3 spans 13 amino acids. The CDR3 reads CASVGRELKGYTF.

This chain connects TRBV29-1 to TRBJ2-1; TCRdb picks TRBD2, but there is no DNA to check that call. The CDR3 is made up of 12 amino acids. Germline V gene lookup returns CDR1 SQVTM and CDR2 ANQGSEA. CDR3 in amino acids: CSVEGTRYEQFF.

This rearrangement joins TRBV20-1 to TRBJ2-1; lacking DNA, the TRBD1 call made by TCRdb goes unchecked. Germline V gene lookup returns CDR1 DFQATT and CDR2 SNEGSKA (reference sequence). The CDR3 length is 16 residues. The CDR3 reads CSAIQFRDRISDEQFF.

The chain couples TRBV9 to TRBJ2-1; TCRdb gives TRBD2 as the D gene, but with no DNA this cannot be confirmed. Germline lookup yields CDR1 SGDLS and CDR2 YYNGEE. The CDR3 runs 18 residues. CDR3 residues: CASSDNPGLPSSYNEQFF.

The V and J genes are TRBV6-2 or TRBV6-3 and TRBJ2-1; TCRdb's D gene call, TRBD2, goes unchecked for lack of DNA. In germline, CDR1 is MNHEY, CDR2 SVGEGT. The CDR3 is made up of 20 amino acids. CDR3 sequence reads: CASSKGRLAGDGSSYNEQFF.

The V gene is TRBV28, the J gene TRBJ1-1; TCRdb reports TRBD1, a call that lacks DNA to check it against. From germline, CDR1 is MDHEN and CDR2 SYDVKM. The CDR3 totals 14 residues. The CDR3: CASKWTGLNTEAFF.

This chain links TRBV6-2 or TRBV6-3 with TRBJ2-7. In germline, CDR1 is MNHEY, CDR2 SVGEGT. The CDR3 runs to 15 residues. The CDR3 here is CASSSTTFKAYEQYF.

The J gene is TRBJ2-7, the V gene TRBV27; TCRdb indicates TRBD1, and absent DNA this call remains unverified. CDR3 length equals 15 residues. Germline V lookup: CDR1 MNHEY, CDR2 SMNVEV (reference sequence). CDR3 loop: CASSTSLGGSYEQYF.

The chain carries TRBV7-6 and TRBJ2-7; TCRdb returns TRBD1, unconfirmable since there is no DNA. Germline CDR1 and CDR2: SGHVS and FNYEAQ. The CDR3 runs to 15 residues. CDR3: CASSSSGQGFYEQYF.

The chain employs TRBV29-1 and TRBJ2-5; without DNA, the TCRdb call of TRBD1 cannot be checked. Looked up from germline, CDR1 is SQVTM and CDR2 is ANQGSEA. The CDR3 has 13 amino acids. The chain's CDR3 is CSAGGGGGETQYF.

V gene TRBV27 combines with J gene TRBJ2-1; TCRdb's D call, TRBD1, is unchecked because there is no DNA. This CDR3 comprises 14 residues. In germline, CDR1 is MNHEY, CDR2 SMNVEV (reference sequence). CDR3 protein: CASSLGSLYNEQFF.

The CDR3 region is CASSNAGGAASTGELFF. The chain employs TRBV11-2 and TRBJ2-2; TCRdb picks TRBD1, but there is no DNA to check that call. CDR1 SGHAT and CDR2 FQNNGV come from the germline V gene. The length of the CDR3 is 17 residues.

The chain is built from TRBV7-3 and TRBJ2-3; TCRdb gives TRBD1 as the D gene, but with no DNA this cannot be confirmed. This CDR3 is 15 amino acids long. Germline CDR1 and CDR2: SGHTA and FQGTGA. The CDR3 region is CASSLTGTFTDTQYF.

The chain couples TRBV27 to TRBJ2-2. CDR3 size: 16 residues. Germline values: CDR1 MNHEY, CDR2 SMNVEV (reference sequence). The CDR3 loop is CASSFEITFDTGELFF.

This sequence joins TRBV9 and TRBJ1-3. This CDR3 comprises 17 residues. The germline gives CDR1 SGDLS, CDR2 YYNGEE. This CDR3 reads CASSVERVRLSGNTIYF.

V gene TRBV27 combines with J gene TRBJ2-1; TCRdb selects TRBD2, and the lack of DNA leaves this call unchecked. Germline V lookup: CDR1 MNHEY, CDR2 SMNVEV (reference sequence). CDR3 size: 12 residues. CDR3 residues: CASSFEGYEQFF.